This T cell receptor beta chain came from a study of cytomegalovirus exposure and HLA in healthy donors. Overall study context: Previous work identified 117 million unique TCR beta sequences from about 179 million T cells. Broader study findings: Earlier analysis found most TCR beta V segments productive about 90% or about 30% of the time.

Concerning this clone: Its matching antigen is unknown.

PCR amplification relied on 60 Vbeta primers (plus 13 Jbeta primers). Only in-frame clones appear in the TCRdb table, and some are missing; sequencing was by immunoSEQ multiplex PCR. The sample lists some 110,000 clones, approximately 76% seen once, with roughly 15% in the top ten. The V end was cut by 1 base, the J end by 0 bases, with 15 bases between. CDR1 and CDR2 from the germline V gene are LNHDA and SQIVND (reference sequence). The CDR3 length is 18 residues. The sequencing input was PBMCs. The chain uses TRBV19 and TRBJ1-4, with a tentative D call TRBD1 (6 bases). The source is a man aged 45-65 years in good health and CMV-seropositive. CDR3 bases: TGTGCCAGTAGTATAGTTGGGGACACACTCGCAACTAATGAAAAACTGTTTTTT. Protein sequence: CASSIVGDTLATNEKLFF.